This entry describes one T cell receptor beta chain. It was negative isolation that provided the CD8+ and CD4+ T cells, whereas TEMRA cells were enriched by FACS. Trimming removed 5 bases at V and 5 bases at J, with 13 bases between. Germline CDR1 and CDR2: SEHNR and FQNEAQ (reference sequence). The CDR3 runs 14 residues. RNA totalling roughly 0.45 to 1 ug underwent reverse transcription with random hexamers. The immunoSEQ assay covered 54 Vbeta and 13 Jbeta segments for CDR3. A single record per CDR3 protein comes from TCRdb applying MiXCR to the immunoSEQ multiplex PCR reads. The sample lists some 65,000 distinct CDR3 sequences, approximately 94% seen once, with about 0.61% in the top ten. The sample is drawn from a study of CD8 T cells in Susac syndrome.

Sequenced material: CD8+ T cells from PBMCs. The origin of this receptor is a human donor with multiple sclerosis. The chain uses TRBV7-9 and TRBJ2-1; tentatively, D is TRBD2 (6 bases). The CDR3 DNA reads TGTGCCAGCAGCCTCGGGACTGCCAACAATGAGCAGTTCTTC. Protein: CASSLGTANNEQFF.